This T cell receptor beta chain was recorded in a study of T-cell reconstitution after alpha-beta-depleted transplantation in children. Preparation of the TCRbeta library used unique molecular identifiers. TCRdb passed the PCR reads through MiXCR, listing each CDR3 protein once. There are approximately 500,000 distinct CDR3 sequences in the sample; 20% to 30% occur only once, and under 45% lies in the top ten. Trimming at V came to 0 bases and at J to 5 bases, leaving 4 bases not matched to a gene. The CDR3 has 17 residues. Germline V gene data show CDR1 as MGHRA and CDR2 as YSYEKL. This specimen consisted of PBMCs, obtained before TCRalphabeta/CD19-depleted stem cell transplant. The J gene is TRBJ2-2, the V gene TRBV4-1, with 12 bases fitting TRBD1. This sequence was found in a boy less than two years old with Wiskott-Aldrich syndrome, due to receive a stem cell transplant. The CDR3 protein is CASSQDGTGGATGELFF. In DNA form, the CDR3 reads TGCGCCAGCAGCCAAGATGGGACAGGGGGCGCTACCGGGGAGCTGTTTTTT.